The entry that follows covers one T cell receptor beta chain sequence. Its antigen is still unknown. Germline V CDR1 and CDR2: SGDLS, YYNGEE. The V end was cut by 4 bases, the J end by 8 bases, with 21 bases between. This CDR3 spans 16 amino acids. This record comes from a study of T-cell memory formation after mild COVID-19. General study results and limits: Several responding clones turned up in pre-infection memory, indicating that cross-reactive memory may have taken part.

TCRdb reprocessed the 5' RACE reads with MiXCR, giving one entry per CDR3 protein. The table has about 49,000 distinct CDR3 sequences, 25% to 35% seen once. Sequenced material: PBMCs or a T cell subset sorted from them (not recorded which). This clonotype was sampled from a man between 18 and 35 years old who had mild COVID-19 (a few samples of this study predate the infection). Cell type and time point are not known. The chain carries TRBV9 and TRBJ1-4; D is undetermined. The CDR3 nucleotides are TGTGCCAGCAGCTCTACAACCGATGAGGAGTCGGAAAAACTGTTTTTT. It yields the protein CASSSTTDEESEKLFF.